These 8 T cell receptor beta chains originate from one sample sequenced in a study of T cell changes during pregnancy in multiple sclerosis. Profiling relied on immunoSEQ multiplex PCR, and the TCRdb table lists in-frame clones only, not all of them. Of some 80,000 clones in the sample, about 91% were seen once. The sample here was peripheral blood, taken before pregnancy. These receptors all come from a female donor with multiple sclerosis, enrolled in a pregnancy study.

CDR3 in DNA: TGTGCCAGCAGAAGGGGAGGGGCCAACGTCCTGACTTTC. This encodes CASRRGGANVLTF. The rearrangement joins TRBV11-2 to TRBJ2-6; D is possibly TRBD1 (5 bases). Germline V gene data show CDR1 as SGHAT and CDR2 as FQNNGV. This CDR3 spans 13 amino acids. Trimming removed 6 bases at V and 4 bases at J, with 7 bases between.

The chain is built from TRBV9 and TRBJ2-3; possibly TRBD2 for D (5 bases). This CDR3 contains 15 residues. The germline V gene encodes CDR1 SGDLS and CDR2 YYNGEE. The germline V and J ends were trimmed by 1 base and 2 bases, with 11 bases remaining between them. CDR3 coding DNA: TGTGCCAGCAGCGTAAGCGGCGCCCACACAGATACGCAGTATTTT. Its protein is CASSVSGAHTDTQYF. Full variable domain (rest looked up from reference TRBV9 and TRBJ2-3): DSGVTQTPKHLITATGQRVTLRCSPRSGDLSVYWYQQSLDQGLQFLIQYYNGEERAKGNILERFSAQQFPDLHSELNLSSLELGDSALYFCASSVSGAHTDTQYFGPGTRLTVL.

V is TRBV19 and J is TRBJ1-1; D is perhaps TRBD1 (5 bases). V dropped 5 bases and J dropped 1 base, with 8 bases sitting between them. The CDR3 has 13 amino acids. Germline V lookup: CDR1 LNHDA, CDR2 SQIVND (reference sequence). The CDR3 reads CASSLGPNTEAFF. The CDR3 DNA is TGTGCCAGTAGTCTGGGGCCGAACACTGAAGCTTTCTTT.

The chain has TRBV15 and TRBJ1-2; possibly TRBD1 for D (6 bases). The V and J ends lost 1 base and 4 bases respectively, with 10 bases between them. CDR3 size: 14 residues. Germline CDR1 reads LNHNV; CDR2 reads YYDKDF (reference sequence). The CDR3 DNA follows: TGTGCCACCAGCAGAGCTCCGGACAGCTATGGCTACACCTTC. It is translated as CATSRAPDSYGYTF.

The genes are TRBV7-2 and TRBJ1-3; a possible D gene is TRBD1 (5 bases). V dropped 2 bases and J dropped 4 bases, with 9 bases sitting between them. Germline-derived CDR1 and CDR2 are SGHTA and FQGNSA. This CDR3 is built from 14 residues. The CDR3 DNA reads as TGTGCCAGCAGCTTACAGGGCCCGGGAAACACCATATATTTT. Translating it yields CASSLQGPGNTIYF.

Only one count was recorded for this clone. The rearrangement uses TRBV19 and TRBJ2-7; 9 bases are a match to TRBD1. V shed 8 bases and J 5 bases; nucleotides not matched to a gene: 4. This CDR3 spans 12 amino acids. Germline loops: CDR1 LNHDA, CDR2 SQIVND (reference sequence). The CDR3 sequence is CASGQGFNEQYF. For the CDR3, the DNA is TGTGCCAGTGGACAGGGGTTCAACGAGCAGTACTTC.

This rearrangement joins TRBV19 to TRBJ1-6, with D unresolved. The CDR3 contains 15 residues. V gave up 3 bases and J gave up 3 bases, with 9 bases separating them. Germline CDR1 and CDR2: LNHDA and SQIVND (reference sequence). CDR3 protein: CASSIYAVYNSPLHF. CDR3 nucleotides: TGTGCCAGTAGTATTTATGCAGTCTATAATTCACCCCTCCACTTT.

The genes are TRBV27 and TRBJ1-5; perhaps TRBD1 as D (5 bases). Germline CDR1 is MNHEY and CDR2 is SMNVEV (reference sequence). Trimming removed 4 bases at V and 6 bases at J, with 13 bases between. There are 14 residues in the CDR3. As DNA, the CDR3 is TGTGCCAGCAGTTACGCAGGGTTGTTTCAGCCCCAGCATTTT. It encodes CASSYAGLFQPQHF.